A single sample is the source of the 23 T cell receptor beta chains below, sequenced in a study of blood T cell repertoires in COVID-19. Data came from immunoSEQ multiplex PCR; TCRdb stores just in-frame clones and leaves some out. The sample holds 300,000 to 350,000 clones, roughly 88% seen once. The sequenced sample consisted of PBMCs or T cells enriched from blood (not recorded which). The receptors stem from a man aged 25-45 years who had recovered from COVID-19.

The chain couples TRBV9 to TRBJ2-7, with D possibly being TRBD1 (6 bases). The germline gives CDR1 SGDLS, CDR2 YYNGEE. The germline V and J ends were trimmed by 0 bases and 2 bases, with 12 bases remaining between them. The CDR3 runs to 15 residues. This CDR3 is CASSVALGGAYEQYF. DNA for the CDR3: TGTGCCAGCAGCGTAGCGTTAGGGGGAGCCTACGAGCAGTACTTC.

The CDR3 coding sequence is TGTGCCTGGAGGCGAACAGGGGGAAACTATGGCTACACCTTC. Its protein is CAWRRTGGNYGYTF. The chain employs TRBV30 and TRBJ1-2; 8 positions agree with TRBD1. CDR1 and CDR2 from the germline V gene are GTSNPN and SVGIG (reference sequence). The junction had 5 bases not matched to a gene; V was cut back by 3 bases and J by 2 bases. The CDR3 spans 14 residues.

This clone came up once. V is TRBV4-1 and J is TRBJ2-3, with a weak D call TRBD1 (5 bases). Trimming cost V 4 bases and J 1 base, with 9 bases left between them. The length of the CDR3 is 14 residues. Germline lookup yields CDR1 MGHRA and CDR2 YSYEKL. Written as DNA, the CDR3 is TGCGCCAGCAGCCGGGTAGGGGGCACAGATACGCAGTATTTT. Translation: CASSRVGGTDTQYF.

This chain connects TRBV27 to TRBJ1-2, with 7 bases lining up with TRBD1. Germline V CDR1 and CDR2: MNHEY, SMNVEV (reference sequence). This CDR3 has 16 amino acids. With V trimmed by 5 bases and J by 3 bases, 12 bases remained unmatched. In DNA, the CDR3 is TGTGCCAGCAGTCCCAACAGGGGAAAGGTTGACTATGGCTACACCTTC. This translates into CASSPNRGKVDYGYTF.

The rearrangement joins TRBV9 to TRBJ2-1; 9 bases line up with TRBD2. V lost 2 bases and J lost 2; bases outside the gene matches: 2. The V gene's germline CDR1 is SGDLS and CDR2 YYNGEE. The CDR3 has 15 amino acids. The CDR3 protein is CASSVSGGPYNEQFF. CDR3 in DNA: TGTGCCAGCAGCGTGAGCGGGGGGCCCTACAATGAGCAGTTCTTC.

The rearrangement joins TRBV10-1 to TRBJ2-1, with a possible D match to TRBD1 (5 bases). The CDR3 extends over 12 amino acids. Trimming took off 4 bases at V and 4 bases at J, with 5 bases between the two ends. The germline gives CDR1 WNHNN, CDR2 SYGVQD (reference sequence). The CDR3 DNA reads as TGCGCCAGCAGTGCAGGGTACAATGAGCAGTTCTTC. This sequence encodes CASSAGYNEQFF.

V usage is TRBV30 and J usage is TRBJ2-1; 10 bases agree with TRBD1. The J segment lost 7 bases and the V segment lost 3 bases, leaving 6 bases of the junction unmatched. The CDR3 runs to 14 residues. Germline CDR1 is GTSNPN and CDR2 is SVGIG (reference sequence). CDR3 in amino acids: CAWRWDRGWNEQFF. The CDR3 DNA is TGTGCCTGGAGATGGGACAGGGGTTGGAATGAGCAGTTCTTC.

The rearrangement links TRBV19 to TRBJ2-7; TRBD1 matches at 10 bases. The CDR3 runs 14 residues. J was trimmed by 7 bases and V by 8 bases; bases with no gene match: 11. CDR1 is LNHDA and CDR2 is SQIVND in the germline V gene (reference sequence). Here the CDR3 DNA reads TGTGCCAGTTCCCTTACCGGGACAGGGGTTGAGCAGTACTTC. Translated: CASSLTGTGVEQYF.

The table lists this clone with a few counts. The chain employs TRBV9 and TRBJ1-1; 7 nucleotides align to TRBD1. The CDR3 totals 15 residues. Trimming cost V 3 bases and J 2 bases; bases outside gene matches: 7. From germline, CDR1 is SGDLS and CDR2 YYNGEE. CDR3 sequence (DNA): TGTGCCAGCAGCGCAGGGACAGTTCGAAACACTGAAGCTTTCTTT. It translates to CASSAGTVRNTEAFF. Together with reference TRBV9 and TRBJ1-1, the CDR3 gives the full variable domain: DSGVTQTPKHLITATGQRVTLRCSPRSGDLSVYWYQQSLDQGLQFLIQYYNGEERAKGNILERFSAQQFPDLHSELNLSSLELGDSALYFCASSAGTVRNTEAFFGQGTRLTVV.

The rearrangement joins TRBV19 to TRBJ1-2; TRBD1 matches 8 bases. This CDR3 contains 13 residues. The germline V gene has CDR1 LNHDA and CDR2 SQIVND (reference sequence). Losses at the gene ends were 7 bases for V and 2 bases for J; bases not matched to a gene: 3. CDR3 protein: CASTGQGNYGYTF. DNA of the CDR3: TGTGCCAGTACCGGACAGGGAAACTATGGCTACACCTTC.

At least ten counts were recorded for this clone. This sequence joins TRBV4-2 and TRBJ1-2; D uncertain. CDR1 LGHNA and CDR2 YNFKEQ come from the germline V gene. Trimming removed 0 bases from V and 1 base from J, with 6 bases in between. CDR3 length equals 14 residues. CDR3 amino acids: CASSQEQVNYGYTF. CDR3 DNA sequence: TGTGCCAGCAGCCAAGAGCAGGTTAACTATGGCTACACCTTC.

The V and J genes are TRBV7-2 and TRBJ2-3, with 8 bases matching TRBD2. The V segment lost 2 bases and the J segment 0 bases; nucleotides outside the gene matches: 4. CDR1 is SGHTA, CDR2 FQGNSA, per germline. This CDR3 region has 16 residues. CDR3 DNA: TGTGCCAGCAGCTTACTCTTAGCGGGGAGCACAGATACGCAGTATTTT. This translates into CASSLLLAGSTDTQYF.

This clone was counted between two and nine times. CDR3 loop: CASSDGQGFNEQYF. CDR3 DNA sequence: TGTGCCAGCAGTGATGGTCAGGGTTTCAACGAGCAGTACTTC. The chain employs TRBV2 and TRBJ2-7; maybe TRBD1 (5 bases). The CDR3 runs 14 residues. Germline-derived CDR1 and CDR2 are SNHLY and FYNNEI. Between the trimmed V and J ends, which lost 3 bases and 5 bases, there was a span of 14 bases.

The chain couples TRBV2 to TRBJ1-2, with 7 bases matching TRBD1. The germline V gene encodes CDR1 SNHLY and CDR2 FYNNEI. Trimming took 1 base from V and 7 from J; bases not matched to a gene: 3. The length of the CDR3 is 13 residues. The CDR3 region is CASSEGQGSGYTF. As DNA, the CDR3 is TGTGCCAGCAGTGAAGGACAGGGCAGTGGCTACACCTTC.

The chain is built from TRBV7-2 and TRBJ2-1; the match to TRBD2 covers 9 bases. Trimming took 1 base from V and 4 from J; bases not matched to a gene: 5. The CDR3 covers 16 residues. From germline, CDR1 is SGHTA and CDR2 FQGNSA. CDR3 DNA sequence: TGTGCCAGCAGCTTAGGCGGAGCGGGGGGTTACAATGAGCAGTTCTTC. Translating gives CASSLGGAGGYNEQFF.

Here the CDR3 reads CASRGDRTNEKLFF. The CDR3 nucleotides are TGTGCCAGCCGGGGGGACAGGACTAATGAAAAACTGTTTTTT. J is TRBJ1-4 and V is TRBV27; 8 nucleotides align to TRBD1. J gave up 2 bases and V 8 bases, and 4 bases lay outside the gene matches. This CDR3 has 14 amino acids. The germline CDR1 and CDR2 sequences are MNHEY and SMNVEV (reference sequence).

This clone is a singleton in its sample. CDR3 residues: CSASPRGSGNTIYF. Here the CDR3 DNA reads TGCAGTGCTAGTCCCAGGGGTTCTGGAAACACCATATATTTT. J is TRBJ1-3 and V is TRBV20-1; the D gene is possibly TRBD1 (6 bases). The CDR3 consists of 14 residues. Germline V gene data show CDR1 as DFQATT and CDR2 as SNEGSKA (reference sequence). The V and J ends lost 3 bases and 1 base respectively, with 10 bases between them.

The chain couples TRBV18 to TRBJ1-4; no firm D call. CDR1 is KGHSH, CDR2 LQKENI, per germline. The V end lost 4 bases, the J end lost 3 bases, and 9 bases lay between the germline ends. This CDR3 spans 14 amino acids. CDR3 bases: TGTGCCAGCTCACGGGAGGTTGCTAATGAAAAACTGTTTTTT. Translating gives CASSREVANEKLFF.

The rearrangement joins TRBV6-2 or TRBV6-3 to TRBJ2-2, with 10 nucleotides matching TRBD1. Unmatched junction bases numbered 11, after V lost 0 bases and J lost 4 bases. The CDR3 sequence is 19 residues long. Germline CDR1 and CDR2: MNHEY and SVGEGT. The CDR3 is CASSYSRDRGPKGTGELFF. The CDR3 nucleotides are TGTGCCAGCAGTTACTCTCGGGACAGGGGTCCAAAGGGCACCGGGGAGCTGTTTTTT.

This chain connects TRBV7-8 to TRBJ1-1, with D possibly TRBD1 on 5 matching bases. Germline-derived CDR1 and CDR2 are SGHVS and FQNEAQ. Trimming removed 0 bases at V and 1 base at J, with 9 bases between. CDR3 length equals 15 residues. The CDR3 nucleotides are TGTGCCAGCAGCTTAGCGTGGCAGGGGAACACTGAAGCTTTCTTT. This codes for CASSLAWQGNTEAFF.

The chain carries TRBV27 and TRBJ2-7; a weak D match, TRBD1 (5 bases). The V gene lost 8 bases and the J gene lost 2 bases, with 13 bases spanning the gap. The CDR3 runs 13 residues. Germline CDR1 is MNHEY and CDR2 is SMNVEV (reference sequence). The CDR3 spells CASVSRQTYEQYF. The CDR3 nucleotides are TGTGCCAGCGTCTCGAGACAGACCTACGAGCAGTACTTC.

There are many counts of this clone. V gene TRBV3-1 (or the pseudogene TRBV3-2) combines with J gene TRBJ1-2; TRBD1 matches at 7 bases. Per germline, CDR1 LGHDT and CDR2 YNNKEL (reference sequence). This CDR3 region has 11 residues. Trimming at V came to 7 bases and at J to 4 bases, leaving 0 bases not matched to a gene. DNA of the CDR3: TGTGCCAGCACAGGGGGCTATGGCTACACCTTC. Residues: CASTGGYGYTF.

The genes are TRBV27 and TRBJ1-1; the match to TRBD1 covers 9 bases. CDR1 and CDR2 from the germline V gene are MNHEY and SMNVEV (reference sequence). This CDR3 contains 15 residues. Trimming took 4 bases from V and 6 from J; bases not matched to a gene: 9. CDR3 bases: TGTGCCAGCAGTTCCCCCGGGACAGGGATGCCTGAAGCTTTCTTT. Amino acid sequence: CASSSPGTGMPEAFF.